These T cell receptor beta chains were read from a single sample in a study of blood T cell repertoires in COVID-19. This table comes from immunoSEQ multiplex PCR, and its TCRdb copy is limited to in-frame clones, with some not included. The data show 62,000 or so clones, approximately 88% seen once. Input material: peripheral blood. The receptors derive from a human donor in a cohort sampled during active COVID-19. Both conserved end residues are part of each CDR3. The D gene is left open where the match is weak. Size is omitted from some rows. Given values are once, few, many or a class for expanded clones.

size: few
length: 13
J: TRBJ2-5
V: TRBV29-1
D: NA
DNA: TGCAGCGTTGCTACGACATGGGAGGAGACCCAGTACTTC
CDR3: CSVATTWEETQYF

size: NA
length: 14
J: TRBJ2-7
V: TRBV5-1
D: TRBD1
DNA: TGCGCCAGCAGTCACGGGACAGGGAACTACGAGCAGTACTTC
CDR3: CASSHGTGNYEQYF

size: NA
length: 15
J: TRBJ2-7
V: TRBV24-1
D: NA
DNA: TGTGCCACCAGTGACGGAACAGCCATGTCCTACGAGCAGTACTTC
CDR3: CATSDGTAMSYEQYF

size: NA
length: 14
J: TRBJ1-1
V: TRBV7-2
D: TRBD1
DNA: TGTGCCAGCAGCTCCCTGGGACAGGGAACTGAAGCTTTCTTT
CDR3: CASSSLGQGTEAFF

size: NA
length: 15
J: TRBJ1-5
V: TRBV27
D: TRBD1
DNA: TGTGCCAGCAGTTTCGGGACAGGGATAGGTCAGCCCCAGCATTTT
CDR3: CASSFGTGIGQPQHF

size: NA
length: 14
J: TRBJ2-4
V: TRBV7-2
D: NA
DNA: TGTGCCAGCAGCTTAACGGGAGCCAAAAACATTCAGTACTTC
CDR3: CASSLTGAKNIQYF

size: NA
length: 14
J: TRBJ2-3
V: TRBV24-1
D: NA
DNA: TGTGCCACCAGTGATTCTAGCCGCTTGGATACGCAGTATTTT
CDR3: CATSDSSRLDTQYF

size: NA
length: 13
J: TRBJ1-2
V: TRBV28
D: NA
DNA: TGTGCCAGCAACCCTCTTTCAGGGTATGGCTACACCTTC
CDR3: CASNPLSGYGYTF

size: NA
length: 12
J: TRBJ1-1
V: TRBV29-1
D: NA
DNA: TGCAGCGTTGAAGCTCCGCGGACAGTTTACTTCTTT
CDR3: CSVEAPRTVYFF

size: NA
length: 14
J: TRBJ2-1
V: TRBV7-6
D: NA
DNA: TGTGCCAGCAGCCCCTCCTCGGGACTCGGGGAGCAGTTCTTC
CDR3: CASSPSSGLGEQFF